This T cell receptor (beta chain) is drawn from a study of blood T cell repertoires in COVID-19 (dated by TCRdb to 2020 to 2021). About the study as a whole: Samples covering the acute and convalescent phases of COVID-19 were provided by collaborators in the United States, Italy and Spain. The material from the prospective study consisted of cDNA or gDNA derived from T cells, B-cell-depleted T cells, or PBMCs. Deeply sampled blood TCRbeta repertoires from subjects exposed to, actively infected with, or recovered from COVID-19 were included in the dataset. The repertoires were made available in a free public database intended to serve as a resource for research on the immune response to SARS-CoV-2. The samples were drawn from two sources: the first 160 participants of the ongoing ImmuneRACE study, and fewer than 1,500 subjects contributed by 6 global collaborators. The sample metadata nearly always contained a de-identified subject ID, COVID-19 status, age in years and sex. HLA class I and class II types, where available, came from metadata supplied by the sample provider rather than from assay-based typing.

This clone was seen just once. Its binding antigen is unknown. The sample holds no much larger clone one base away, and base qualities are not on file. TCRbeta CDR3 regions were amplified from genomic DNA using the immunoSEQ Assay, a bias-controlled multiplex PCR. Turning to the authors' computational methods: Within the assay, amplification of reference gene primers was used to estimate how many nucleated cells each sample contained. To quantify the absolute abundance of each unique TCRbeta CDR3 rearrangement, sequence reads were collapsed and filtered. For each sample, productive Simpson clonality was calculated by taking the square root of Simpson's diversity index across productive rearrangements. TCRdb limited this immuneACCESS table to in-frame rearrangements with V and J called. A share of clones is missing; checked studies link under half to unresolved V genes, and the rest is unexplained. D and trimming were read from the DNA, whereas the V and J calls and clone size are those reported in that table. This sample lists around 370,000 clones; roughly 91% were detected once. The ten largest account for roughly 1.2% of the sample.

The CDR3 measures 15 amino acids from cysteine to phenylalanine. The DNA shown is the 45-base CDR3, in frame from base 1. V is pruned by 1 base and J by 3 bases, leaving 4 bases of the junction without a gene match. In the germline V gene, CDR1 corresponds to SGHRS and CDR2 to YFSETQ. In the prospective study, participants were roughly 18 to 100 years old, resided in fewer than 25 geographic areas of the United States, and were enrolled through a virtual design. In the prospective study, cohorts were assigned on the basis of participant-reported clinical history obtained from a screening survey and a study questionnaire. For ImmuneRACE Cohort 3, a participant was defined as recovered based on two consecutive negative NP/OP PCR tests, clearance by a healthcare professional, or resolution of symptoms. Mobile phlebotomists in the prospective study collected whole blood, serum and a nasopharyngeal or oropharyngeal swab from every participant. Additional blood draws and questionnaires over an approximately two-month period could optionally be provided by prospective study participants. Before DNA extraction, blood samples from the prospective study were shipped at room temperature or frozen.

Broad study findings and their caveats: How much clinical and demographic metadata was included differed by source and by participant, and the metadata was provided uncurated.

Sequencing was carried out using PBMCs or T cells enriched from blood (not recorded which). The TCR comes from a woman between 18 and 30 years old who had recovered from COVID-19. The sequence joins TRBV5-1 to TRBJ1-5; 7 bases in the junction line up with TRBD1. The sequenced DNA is TGCGCCAGCAGCTTGAATACAGGGGCCAATCAGCCCCAGCATTTT. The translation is CASSLNTGANQPQHF.